A selection of T cell receptor beta chains follows, all from one sample in a study of early T cells in non-severe SARS-CoV-2 infection. From the 5' RACE reads, TCRdb called clonotypes with MiXCR, one entry per CDR3 protein. The sample holds over 100,000 distinct CDR3 sequences, approximately 14% seen once. The sequenced sample consisted of whole blood. Receptor source: an adult who was a healthcare worker with PCR-confirmed SARS-CoV-2 infection or an uninfected control (not recorded which). Each CDR3 is given with its conserved first and last residue. The D gene is left open where the match is weak. Expanded clones get a size class; other rows say once, few or many, or leave the size out.

size	V	J	length	D	CDR3	DNA
.	TRBV30	TRBJ1-6	11	.	CAWDQGSALHF	TGTGCCTGGGACCAGGGATCGGCCCTCCACTTT
.	TRBV25-1	TRBJ2-7	14	TRBD2	CASRNLLAGGEQYF	TGTGCCAGCAGAAATTTATTAGCGGGAGGCGAGCAGTACTTC
.	TRBV7-6	TRBJ1-1	15	.	CASSLRQGRPTEAIF	TGTGCCAGCAGCTTACGGCAGGGAAGACCCACTGAAGCTATCTTT
.	TRBV12-3/TRBV12-4	TRBJ2-7	11	.	CASSLRSEQYF	TGTGCCAGCAGTTTAAGGTCCGAGCAGTACTTC
few	TRBV7-3	TRBJ2-3	15	TRBD1	CASSLMGRGTDTQYF	TGTGCCAGCAGCTTAATGGGCAGGGGGACAGATACGCAGTATTTT
.	TRBV29-1	TRBJ2-1	15	.	CSVRSRLGSKNEQFF	TGCAGCGTTCGATCGCGACTAGGAAGTAAAAATGAGCAGTTCTTC
.	TRBV7-8	TRBJ1-2	15	.	CASSLFSGGTEGYTF	TGTGCCAGCAGCTTATTTTCCGGCGGTACGGAGGGCTACACCTTC
few	TRBV12-3/TRBV12-4	TRBJ2-2	17	TRBD1	CASRLGWGQGNTGELFF	TGTGCCAGCAGATTGGGCTGGGGACAGGGGAACACCGGGGAGCTGTTTTTT
.	TRBV3-1	TRBJ2-1	12	.	CASSQGSPEQFF	TGTGCCAGCAGCCAAGGTTCGCCCGAGCAGTTCTTC
many	TRBV6-6	TRBJ1-1	12	.	CASSYSKAEAFF	TGTGCCAGCAGTTACTCGAAGGCTGAAGCTTTCTTT
many	TRBV7-9	TRBJ1-1	13	.	CASSHSLNTEAFF	TGTGCCAGCAGCCATTCGTTGAACACTGAAGCTTTCTTT
many	TRBV10-3	TRBJ2-1	11	.	CAISTTVEQFF	TGTGCCATCTCCACTACGGTTGAGCAGTTCTTC
medium-sized	TRBV28	TRBJ2-7	11	.	CASSKRYEQYF	TGTGCCAGCAGTAAGAGATACGAGCAGTACTTC
many	TRBV7-2	TRBJ2-1	14	TRBD2	CASSLTSGHNEQFF	TGTGCCAGCAGCTTAACTAGCGGACACAATGAGCAGTTCTTC
.	TRBV20-1	TRBJ2-1	12	.	CSARGLGNEQFF	TGCAGTGCTCGAGGGTTGGGGAATGAGCAGTTCTTC
.	TRBV27	TRBJ1-6	15	TRBD1	CASSLLGQGHSPLHF	TGTGCCAGCAGTTTGCTTGGACAGGGACATTCACCCCTCCACTTT
many	TRBV6-5	TRBJ2-5	15	TRBD2	CASSRLAGEVKTQYF	TGTGCCAGCAGTCGGTTAGCGGGAGAGGTTAAGACCCAGTACTTC
few	TRBV29-1	TRBJ1-2	14	.	CSVEDGGDSGGYTF	TGCAGCGTTGAAGATGGAGGGGATTCAGGAGGCTACACCTTC
.	TRBV7-9	TRBJ2-1	15	.	CASSLAPGQNNEQFF	TGTGCCAGCAGCTTAGCCCCGGGACAAAACAATGAGCAGTTCTTC
many	TRBV20-1	TRBJ2-7	16	TRBD2	CSAREASGSRPDEQYF	TGCAGTGCTAGAGAGGCTAGCGGGAGTCGCCCTGACGAGCAGTACTTC
few	TRBV6-2/TRBV6-3	TRBJ1-1	14	TRBD1	CASRAGGSNTEAFF	TGTGCCAGCAGGGCAGGGGGATCGAACACTGAAGCTTTCTTT
few	TRBV20-1	TRBJ2-1	12	.	CSARAGDNEQFF	TGCAGTGCTAGGGCCGGGGATAATGAGCAGTTCTTC
many	TRBV12-3/TRBV12-4	TRBJ2-6	16	.	CASGTGPYSGANVLTF	TGTGCCAGCGGGACGGGACCGTACTCTGGGGCCAACGTCCTGACTTTC
.	TRBV7-9	TRBJ2-7	15	TRBD2	CASSPSSGNFYEQYF	TGTGCCAGCAGCCCGTCTAGCGGGAATTTCTACGAGCAGTACTTC
.	TRBV21-1	TRBJ2-5	13	.	CASSRLVQETQYF	TGTGCCAGCAGCAGACTAGTACAAGAGACCCAGTACTTC
few	TRBV29-1	TRBJ1-1	12	TRBD1	CSARDSPTEAFF	TGCAGCGCCCGGGACAGTCCCACTGAAGCTTTCTTT